This T cell receptor (beta chain) was sequenced for a study of blood T cells in healthy people across ages. Study overall: When template switching was applied, about one barcoded beta molecule was captured per two T cells.

Notes on this clonotype: Antigen: not known.

Total RNA amounts of at least 5.5 micrograms were extracted per sample. The V segment lost 4 bases and the J segment 4 bases; nucleotides outside the gene matches: 13. From germline, CDR1 is DFQATT and CDR2 SNEGSKA (reference sequence). The CDR3 is 16 residues long. Alongside a J-beta primer mix, a sample-barcoded 5' primer served in a second PCR lasting about 6 to 12 cycles. In TCRdb, the 5' RACE reads were re-called with MiXCR into one record per CDR3 protein. The profile shows some 1,500,000 distinct CDR3 sequences, approximately 39% of them singletons. Study-wide findings and caveats: Versus aged donors, long-lived donors had higher diversity and more naive CD4+ cells.

This rearrangement joins TRBV20-1 to TRBJ1-2, with 9 bases aligning to TRBD1. Material for sequencing was blood. The sequence came from a woman younger than 35 in good health. CDR3 sequence: CSAITGTGSIFYGYTF. The CDR3 nucleotides are TGCAGTGCTATCACCGGGACAGGGAGTATTTTCTATGGCTACACCTTC.